This T cell receptor (beta chain) is from a study of Tregs in tolerant kidney transplant recipients. Overall study context: The nonmyeloablative bone marrow transplants came from related graft donors, with transient mixed chimerism.

This CDR3 has 15 amino acids. The germline V gene encodes CDR1 SGHRS and CDR2 YFSETQ. J lost 5 bases, V lost 0 bases, and 8 bases had no gene match. Profiling relied on immunoSEQ multiplex PCR, and the TCRdb table lists in-frame clones only, not all of them. Altogether tens of thousands of clones are present, around 90% being singletons, with the ten largest covering around 0.42%. Notes on the study in general: Biological reproducibility was not directly addressed, but technical replication error appeared minimal. Some patients' samples used different primers over time, so nucleotide sequences weren't comparable.

A remark on this clone: Its matching antigen is unknown.

Sequences were derived from CD4+ T cells from blood, sampled before the transplant. The receptor comes from a human donor who received a combined kidney and bone marrow transplant. The chain joins TRBV5-1 to TRBJ2-7; 7 bases line up with TRBD1. In nucleotides, the CDR3 is TGCGCCAGCAGCTTGGCAGGGGGACCCAATGACGAGCAGTACTTC. This encodes CASSLAGGPNDEQYF.